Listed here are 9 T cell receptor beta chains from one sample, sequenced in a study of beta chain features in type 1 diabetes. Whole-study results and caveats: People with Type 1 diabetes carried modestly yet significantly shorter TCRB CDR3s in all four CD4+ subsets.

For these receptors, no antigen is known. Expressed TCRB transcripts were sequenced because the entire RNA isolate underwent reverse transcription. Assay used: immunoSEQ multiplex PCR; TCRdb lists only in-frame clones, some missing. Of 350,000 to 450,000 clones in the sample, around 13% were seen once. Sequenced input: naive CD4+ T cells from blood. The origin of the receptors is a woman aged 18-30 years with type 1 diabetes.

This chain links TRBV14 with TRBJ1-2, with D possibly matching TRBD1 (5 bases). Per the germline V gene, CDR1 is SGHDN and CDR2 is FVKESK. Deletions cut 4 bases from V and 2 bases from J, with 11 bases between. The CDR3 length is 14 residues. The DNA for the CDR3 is TGTGCCAGCAGCCGGCAGGGATCAAACTATGGCTACACCTTC. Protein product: CASSRQGSNYGYTF.

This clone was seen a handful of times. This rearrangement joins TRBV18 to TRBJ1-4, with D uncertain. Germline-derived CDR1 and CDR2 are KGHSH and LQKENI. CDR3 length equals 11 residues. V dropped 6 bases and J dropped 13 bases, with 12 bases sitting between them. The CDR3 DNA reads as TGTGCCAGCTCTTACAACCAGGCACTGTTTTTT. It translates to CASSYNQALFF.

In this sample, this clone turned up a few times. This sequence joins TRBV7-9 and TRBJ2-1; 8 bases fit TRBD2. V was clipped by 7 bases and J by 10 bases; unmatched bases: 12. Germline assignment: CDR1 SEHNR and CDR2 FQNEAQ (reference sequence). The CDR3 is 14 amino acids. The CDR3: CASTLGGGGPEQFF. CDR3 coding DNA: TGTGCCAGCACCCTCGGCGGCGGGGGGCCCGAGCAGTTCTTC. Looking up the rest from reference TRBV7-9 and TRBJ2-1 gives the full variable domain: DTGVSQNPRHKITKRGQNVTFRCDPISEHNRLYWYRQTLGQGPEFLTYFQNEAQLEKSRLLSDRFSAERPKGSFSTLEIQRTEQGDSAMYLCASTLGGGGPEQFFGPGTRLTVL.

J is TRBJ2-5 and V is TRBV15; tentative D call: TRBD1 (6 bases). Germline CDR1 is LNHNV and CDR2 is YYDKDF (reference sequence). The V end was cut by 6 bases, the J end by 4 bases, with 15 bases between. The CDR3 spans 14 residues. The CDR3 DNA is TGTGCCACCAGTAGGGGGAGTGTTAGAGAGACCCAGTACTTC. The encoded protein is CATSRGSVRETQYF. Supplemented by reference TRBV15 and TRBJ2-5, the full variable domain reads DAMVIQNPRYQVTQFGKPVTLSCSQTLNHNVMYWYQQKSSQAPKLLFHYYDKDFNNEADTPDNFQSRRPNTSFCFLDIRSPGLGDTAMYLCATSRGSVRETQYFGPGTRLLVL.

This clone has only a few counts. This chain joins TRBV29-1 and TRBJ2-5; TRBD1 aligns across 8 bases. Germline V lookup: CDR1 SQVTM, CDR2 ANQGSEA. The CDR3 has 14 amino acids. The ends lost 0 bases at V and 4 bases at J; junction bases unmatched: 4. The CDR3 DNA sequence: TGCAGCGTTGAAGACCCCAGGGGGCTAGAGACCCAGTACTTC. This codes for CSVEDPRGLETQYF. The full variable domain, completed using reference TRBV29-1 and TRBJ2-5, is SAVISQKPSRDICQRGTSLTIQCQVDSQVTMMFWYRQQPGQSLTLIATANQGSEATYESGFVIDKFPISRPNLTFSTLTVSNMSPEDSSIYLCSVEDPRGLETQYFGPGTRLLVL.

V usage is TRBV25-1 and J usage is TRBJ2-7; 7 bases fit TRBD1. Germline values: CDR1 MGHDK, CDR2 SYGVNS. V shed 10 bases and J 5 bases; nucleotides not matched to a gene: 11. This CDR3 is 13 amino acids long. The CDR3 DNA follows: TGTGCCACCGACGACAGGGATATTGACGAGCAGTACTTC. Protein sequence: CATDDRDIDEQYF.

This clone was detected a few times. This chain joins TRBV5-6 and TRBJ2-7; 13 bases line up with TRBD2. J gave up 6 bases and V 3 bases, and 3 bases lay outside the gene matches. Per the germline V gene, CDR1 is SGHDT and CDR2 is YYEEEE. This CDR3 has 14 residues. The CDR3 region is CASSSGLAGREQYF. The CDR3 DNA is TGTGCCAGCAGCTCGGGACTAGCGGGGCGCGAGCAGTACTTC.

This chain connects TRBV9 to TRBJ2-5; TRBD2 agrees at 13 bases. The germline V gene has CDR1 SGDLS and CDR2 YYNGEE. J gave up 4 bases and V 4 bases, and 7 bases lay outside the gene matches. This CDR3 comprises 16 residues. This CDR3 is CASSLGLAGVGETQYF. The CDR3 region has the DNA TGTGCCAGCAGCCTTGGACTAGCGGGAGTCGGAGAGACCCAGTACTTC.

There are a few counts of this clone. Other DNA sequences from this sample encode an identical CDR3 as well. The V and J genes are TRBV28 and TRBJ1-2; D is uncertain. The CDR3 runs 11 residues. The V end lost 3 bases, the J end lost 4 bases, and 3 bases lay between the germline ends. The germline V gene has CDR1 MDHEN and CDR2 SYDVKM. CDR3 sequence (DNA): TGTGCCAGCAGTTTGAGCTATGGCTACACCTTC. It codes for CASSLSYGYTF.